This entry lists 18 T cell receptor beta chains sequenced from one sample in a study of T cells after posttransplantation cyclophosphamide. Clones were read by immunoSEQ multiplex PCR, and TCRdb kept only the in-frame ones, dropping some. The sample shows 25,000 to 35,000 clones, 75% to 95% of them seen only once. Cells defined as naive were viable CD3+CD4+ or CD3+CD8+ and CCR7+CD45RA+CD45RO-CD95-CD27+CD28+. Sequencing was done on a sample of naive CD4+ T cells sorted from PBMCs. The receptors shown here come from a woman aged 55-69 years in good health, CMV-negative, and a related stem cell transplant donor.

The chain uses TRBV5-4 and TRBJ2-5; 10 nucleotides align to TRBD1. Germline loops: CDR1 SGHNT, CDR2 YYREEE (reference sequence). This CDR3 is 15 amino acids long. The ends lost 3 bases at V and 1 base at J; junction bases unmatched: 3. The CDR3 protein is CASSSTGGPQETQYF. The CDR3 nucleotides read TGTGCCAGCAGCTCGACAGGGGGCCCCCAAGAGACCCAGTACTTC.

The chain links TRBV18 to TRBJ1-2, with 9 positions matching TRBD1. The V gene end was trimmed by 5 bases and the J gene end by 4 bases; junction bases not matched to a gene: 5. The CDR3 length is 14 residues. Germline assignment: CDR1 KGHSH and CDR2 LQKENI. The CDR3 region has the DNA TGTGCCAGCTCAACAGGGACAGGGTCCTATGGCTACACCTTC. The encoded protein is CASSTGTGSYGYTF. The complete variable domain, with remaining parts taken from reference TRBV18 and TRBJ1-2, reads NAGVMQNPRHLVRRRGQEARLRCSPMKGHSHVYWYRQLPEEGLKFMVYLQKENIIDESGMPKERFSAEFPKEGPSILRIQQVVRGDSAAYFCASSTGTGSYGYTFGSGTRLTVV.

This chain links TRBV28 with TRBJ1-3; no reliable D call. V was trimmed by 2 bases and J by 2 bases, leaving 16 bases between them. Germline CDR1 and CDR2: MDHEN and SYDVKM. This CDR3 comprises 17 residues. CDR3 DNA: TGTGCCAGCAGTTTAGGCTTCGGCAGGTTCACTGGAAACACCATATATTTT. Protein: CASSLGFGRFTGNTIYF.

The chain employs TRBV2 and TRBJ2-1; 8 positions agree with TRBD1. Losses at the gene ends were 4 bases for V and 5 bases for J; bases not matched to a gene: 7. The germline CDR1 and CDR2 sequences are SNHLY and FYNNEI. CDR3 length: 15 residues. In DNA, the CDR3 is TGTGCCAGCAGTGCCACGGGACAGGCGCACAATGAGCAGTTCTTC. This gives the protein CASSATGQAHNEQFF.

J is TRBJ2-1 and V is TRBV15; the D is unclear. CDR1 is LNHNV and CDR2 is YYDKDF in the germline V gene (reference sequence). This CDR3 is built from 15 residues. Trimming removed 0 bases at V and 7 bases at J, with 13 bases between. CDR3 protein: CATSRDLLVRNEQFF. The CDR3 DNA sequence: TGTGCCACCAGCAGAGATCTCTTGGTCAGAAATGAGCAGTTCTTC.

The V gene is TRBV7-9, the J gene TRBJ1-2, with D unresolved. V was cut by 0 bases and J by 7 bases, with 6 bases left in between. Germline V gene sequence: CDR1 SEHNR, CDR2 FQNEAQ (reference sequence). CDR3 length: 12 amino acids. CDR3: CASSLAGGGYTF. For the CDR3, the DNA is TGTGCCAGCAGCTTAGCCGGTGGTGGCTACACCTTC.

The chain carries TRBV9 and TRBJ1-1; D uncertain. The CDR3 is made up of 13 amino acids. Germline assignment: CDR1 SGDLS and CDR2 YYNGEE. With 3 bases removed from V and 2 bases from J, the gap between germline ends came to 8 bases. CDR3 bases: TGTGCCAGCAGCGAGTTAAGCAACACTGAAGCTTTCTTT. Translating it yields CASSELSNTEAFF.

This chain's CDR3 is CASSSTGTGNYGYTF. CDR3 in DNA: TGTGCCAGCAGTTCAACCGGGACAGGGAACTATGGCTACACCTTC. This chain connects TRBV28 to TRBJ1-2; 9 bases are shared with TRBD1. The CDR3 sequence is 15 residues long. The germline gives CDR1 MDHEN, CDR2 SYDVKM. Unmatched junction bases numbered 5, after V lost 4 bases and J lost 2 bases.

The chain employs TRBV6-5 and TRBJ1-6; TRBD1 might be the D (5 bases). This CDR3 contains 15 residues. V was clipped by 2 bases and J by 7 bases, with 12 bases between them. The germline V gene encodes CDR1 MNHEY and CDR2 SVGAGI. Here the CDR3 reads CASSYRERTNSPLHF. CDR3 bases: TGTGCCAGCAGTTACCGGGAGCGGACAAATTCACCCCTCCACTTT.

The rearrangement joins TRBV18 to TRBJ2-1; TRBD2 matches at 8 bases. With 1 base clipped from V and 6 bases from J, the junction kept 8 bases outside the gene matches. The germline V gene encodes CDR1 KGHSH and CDR2 LQKENI. CDR3 length: 16 amino acids. The CDR3: CASSPRRGTRSNEQFF. In nucleotides, the CDR3 is TGTGCCAGCTCACCACGACGTGGGACTAGAAGCAATGAGCAGTTCTTC.

This rearrangement joins TRBV11-2 to TRBJ2-1; 13 nucleotides agree with TRBD2. In germline, CDR1 is SGHAT, CDR2 FQNNGV. The CDR3 runs to 19 residues. V lost 6 bases to trimming and J lost 0 bases; unmatched junction nucleotides: 11. The CDR3 loop is CASSFPGTSGMSSYNEQFF. CDR3 nucleotide sequence: TGTGCCAGCAGTTTCCCCGGGACTAGCGGGATGAGCTCCTACAATGAGCAGTTCTTC.

The rearrangement uses TRBV19 and TRBJ1-2, with D hard to call. The CDR3 is 14 amino acids. The germline gives CDR1 LNHDA, CDR2 SQIVND (reference sequence). V was clipped by 9 bases and J by 0 bases, with 14 bases between them. CDR3 amino acids: CASTIDSTNYGYTF. CDR3 bases: TGTGCCAGCACTATCGACTCAACTAACTATGGCTACACCTTC.

The chain links TRBV19 to TRBJ1-1; no reliable D call. This CDR3 is built from 17 residues. From germline, CDR1 is LNHDA and CDR2 SQIVND (reference sequence). V was pared by 3 bases and J by 1 base, with 18 bases between. The CDR3 reads CASSMMGPTAKNTEAFF. The CDR3 DNA reads TGTGCCAGTAGTATGATGGGCCCGACGGCAAAGAACACTGAAGCTTTCTTT.

The rearrangement joins TRBV9 to TRBJ2-3; D may be TRBD2 (5 bases). The length of the CDR3 is 16 residues. V gave up 4 bases and J gave up 1 base, with 16 bases separating them. Germline values: CDR1 SGDLS, CDR2 YYNGEE. The CDR3 DNA reads TGTGCCAGCAGCCCTTCCGGGAACGTCGGCACAGATACGCAGTATTTT. It encodes CASSPSGNVGTDTQYF.

This rearrangement joins TRBV5-5 to TRBJ1-1; D might be TRBD1 (6 bases). CDR1 and CDR2 (germline): SGHKS, YYEKEE (reference sequence). V gave up 4 bases and J gave up 4 bases, with 14 bases separating them. This CDR3 is built from 14 residues. DNA for the CDR3: TGTGCCAGCAGCGCAACACAGGGAGTCACTGAAGCTTTCTTT. Its translation: CASSATQGVTEAFF. Drawing the rest from reference TRBV5-5 and TRBJ1-1, the complete variable domain is DAGVTQSPTHLIKTRGQQVTLRCSPISGHKSVSWYQQVLGQGPQFIFQYYEKEERGRGNFPDRFSARQFPNYSSELNVNALLLGDSALYLCASSATQGVTEAFFGQGTRLTVV.

The gene calls are TRBV30 and TRBJ1-2; a possible D gene is TRBD1 (5 bases). V was clipped by 0 bases and J by 7 bases, with 12 bases between them. Germline CDR1 reads GTSNPN; CDR2 reads SVGIG (reference sequence). The CDR3 loop spans 13 amino acids. The CDR3 sequence is CAWSVPGGGGYTF. The DNA of the CDR3 is TGTGCCTGGAGTGTACCCGGGGGAGGTGGCTACACCTTC.

Turning to this clone: One end of the junction varies from germline; a read error may be responsible. The chain is built from TRBV27 and TRBJ1-1; the D gene is possibly TRBD1 (5 bases). From germline, CDR1 is MNHEY and CDR2 SMNVEV (reference sequence). The CDR3 runs 13 residues. This chain's CDR3 is CASRLLDQTGTHF. The CDR3 DNA follows: TGTGCCAGCAGACTCCTCGACCAAACAGGAACCCATTTT.

In DNA form, the CDR3 reads TGTGCCGGGCGACAGGGGTTCGGGGAACTGTTTTTT. Its protein product is CAGRQGFGELFF. The V call is TRBV28, the J call TRBJ1-4; TRBD1 matches at 8 bases. CDR1 is MDHEN, CDR2 SYDVKM, per germline. The ends lost 11 bases at V and 12 bases at J; junction bases unmatched: 11. CDR3 length equals 12 residues.